This is a list of T cell receptor beta chains from one sample in a study of cytotoxic CD8 clonotypes in ibrutinib-treated CLL. Some clones are missing from TCRdb's copy, which holds only in-frame ones; the method was immunoSEQ multiplex PCR. The profile covers some 310,000 clones, with more than 65% appearing a single time and more than 6% taken by the ten largest. This specimen was PBMCs, taken before ibrutinib treatment. Receptor source: a human donor with chronic lymphocytic leukemia. Both conserved end residues are part of each CDR3. The order of the fields is J gene, V gene, D gene, clone size, CDR3 DNA, CDR3 protein. D genes are given only for firm matches. Clone size is not always given. Where it is, it says once, few, many or a class for expanded clones.

j_gene: TRBJ1-1
v_gene: TRBV7-9
d_gene: .
abundance: few
CDR3nt: TGTGCCAGCAGCACAGGCTCTGGGGCTTTCTTT
CDR3aa: CASSTGSGAFF

j_gene: TRBJ1-5
v_gene: TRBV6-5
d_gene: .
abundance: .
CDR3nt: TGTGCCAGCAGTTGGAGGGAAGATCAGCCCCAGCATTTT
CDR3aa: CASSWREDQPQHF

j_gene: TRBJ1-1
v_gene: TRBV6-5
d_gene: .
abundance: .
CDR3nt: TGTGCCAGCAGTTTTTCGGGGGCGGCCACTGAAGCTTTCTTT
CDR3aa: CASSFSGAATEAFF

j_gene: TRBJ1-4
v_gene: TRBV5-1
d_gene: .
abundance: .
CDR3nt: TGCGCCAGCAAGGGGGGGACAACTAATGAAAAACTGTTTTTT
CDR3aa: CASKGGTTNEKLFF

j_gene: TRBJ1-3
v_gene: TRBV2
d_gene: .
abundance: .
CDR3nt: TGTGCCAGCAGGGCATTTGCTGGAAACACCATATATTTT
CDR3aa: CASRAFAGNTIYF

j_gene: TRBJ1-2
v_gene: TRBV6-4
d_gene: TRBD1
abundance: once
CDR3nt: TGTGCCAGCAGTGAGGAGGGGGCCCACTATGGCTACACCTTC
CDR3aa: CASSEEGAHYGYTF

j_gene: TRBJ1-2
v_gene: TRBV7-9
d_gene: .
abundance: .
CDR3nt: TGTGCCAGCAGCTTAGTATCAGATTACTATGGCTACACCTTC
CDR3aa: CASSLVSDYYGYTF

j_gene: TRBJ1-3
v_gene: TRBV19
d_gene: .
abundance: .
CDR3nt: TGTGCCAGTACCCCCGGGCGACGAGTACTAGGAAACACCATATATTTT
CDR3aa: CASTPGRRVLGNTIYF

j_gene: TRBJ2-1
v_gene: TRBV10-3
d_gene: .
abundance: many
CDR3nt: TGTGCCATCAGTGTTGGAAATGAGCAGTTCTTC
CDR3aa: CAISVGNEQFF

j_gene: TRBJ2-2
v_gene: TRBV29-1
d_gene: TRBD2
abundance: .
CDR3nt: TGCAGCGTTGGGGGCGGGAGAGGGACCGGGGAGCTGTTTTTT
CDR3aa: CSVGGGRGTGELFF

j_gene: TRBJ2-7
v_gene: TRBV7-6
d_gene: .
abundance: .
CDR3nt: TGTGCCAGCAGTGACGGGACCGAGCAGTACTTC
CDR3aa: CASSDGTEQYF

j_gene: TRBJ2-3
v_gene: TRBV28
d_gene: .
abundance: once
CDR3nt: TGTGCCAGCAGAGGGGAGGCAGATACGCAGTATTTT
CDR3aa: CASRGEADTQYF

j_gene: TRBJ2-3
v_gene: TRBV5-4
d_gene: .
abundance: .
CDR3nt: TGTGCCAGCAGCCCCGAGTATGGAGATACGCAGTATTTT
CDR3aa: CASSPEYGDTQYF

j_gene: TRBJ2-3
v_gene: TRBV29-1
d_gene: .
abundance: .
CDR3nt: TGCAGCGTTGTGGACGAGAGGGCGGGCACAGATACGCAGTATTTT
CDR3aa: CSVVDERAGTDTQYF

j_gene: TRBJ2-1
v_gene: TRBV7-2
d_gene: .
abundance: .
CDR3nt: TGTGCCAGCAGCTTAGAAGGGACCGTCAATCTTCCCAATGAGCAGTTCTTC
CDR3aa: CASSLEGTVNLPNEQFF

j_gene: TRBJ2-7
v_gene: TRBV7-9
d_gene: .
abundance: .
CDR3nt: TGTGCCAGCAGCCCCAAGGGGGGACCCACCTACGAGCAGTACTTC
CDR3aa: CASSPKGGPTYEQYF

j_gene: TRBJ2-7
v_gene: TRBV10-3
d_gene: TRBD2
abundance: .
CDR3nt: TGTGCCATCGGCCCGGGACTAGCGGGAGGAGGGTACGAGCAGTACTTC
CDR3aa: CAIGPGLAGGGYEQYF

j_gene: TRBJ1-1
v_gene: TRBV29-1
d_gene: .
abundance: .
CDR3nt: TGCAGCGTTGGAGAGGAGGGTGAAGCTTTCTTT
CDR3aa: CSVGEEGEAFF

j_gene: TRBJ1-4
v_gene: TRBV27
d_gene: .
abundance: .
CDR3nt: TGTGCCAGCAGTCGGGGAGGGGCAGCAACTAATGAAAAACTGTTTTTT
CDR3aa: CASSRGGAATNEKLFF

j_gene: TRBJ2-1
v_gene: TRBV10-2
d_gene: .
abundance: .
CDR3nt: TGCGCCAGCAGTGAGGGAGGGGAAGGGGATGAGCAGTTCTTC
CDR3aa: CASSEGGEGDEQFF

j_gene: TRBJ1-2
v_gene: TRBV6-5
d_gene: .
abundance: .
CDR3nt: TGTGCCAGCAGACCCCAGGGTTTCGGCTACACCTTC
CDR3aa: CASRPQGFGYTF

j_gene: TRBJ2-3
v_gene: TRBV5-1
d_gene: TRBD2
abundance: .
CDR3nt: TGCGCCAGCAGTGTTGGACTAGCGGGCTCCAGAGATACGCAGTATTTT
CDR3aa: CASSVGLAGSRDTQYF

j_gene: TRBJ1-1
v_gene: TRBV10-3
d_gene: .
abundance: .
CDR3nt: TGTGCCATCAGCCGCCCGGACAGTGACACTGAAGCTTTCTTT
CDR3aa: CAISRPDSDTEAFF

j_gene: TRBJ1-5
v_gene: TRBV2
d_gene: .
abundance: .
CDR3nt: TGTGCCAGCAGTGTGGGGAGGACGAAGAGCAATCAGCCCCAGCATTTT
CDR3aa: CASSVGRTKSNQPQHF

j_gene: TRBJ2-3
v_gene: TRBV5-6
d_gene: .
abundance: .
CDR3nt: TGTGCCAGCAGCTTAGGGGATGTGGATACGCAGTATTTT
CDR3aa: CASSLGDVDTQYF

j_gene: TRBJ2-3
v_gene: TRBV27
d_gene: TRBD2
abundance: .
CDR3nt: TGTGCCAGCAGTACTAGCGGGAGTCCAGATACGCAGTATTTT
CDR3aa: CASSTSGSPDTQYF

j_gene: TRBJ2-7
v_gene: TRBV7-2
d_gene: .
abundance: once
CDR3nt: TGTGCCAGCAGCTTAGCCTCCAGCTACGAGCAGTACTTC
CDR3aa: CASSLASSYEQYF

j_gene: TRBJ1-1
v_gene: TRBV7-2
d_gene: .
abundance: .
CDR3nt: TGTGCCAGCAGCCGTCCCAGGGTGAACACTGAAGCTTTCTTT
CDR3aa: CASSRPRVNTEAFF

j_gene: TRBJ2-5
v_gene: TRBV4-2
d_gene: .
abundance: .
CDR3nt: TGTGCCAGCAGCCCGGCTAATCGCCGCGGCCACCAAGAGACCCAGTACTTC
CDR3aa: CASSPANRRGHQETQYF

j_gene: TRBJ2-7
v_gene: TRBV5-1
d_gene: .
abundance: .
CDR3nt: TGCGCCAGCAGCTTGAGTGGTAGCTCACACTACGAGCAGTACTTC
CDR3aa: CASSLSGSSHYEQYF

j_gene: TRBJ2-7
v_gene: TRBV7-7
d_gene: TRBD2
abundance: .
CDR3nt: TGTGCTAGCAGCCCACTAGCGGGAAACTCCTACGAGCAGTACTTC
CDR3aa: CASSPLAGNSYEQYF

j_gene: TRBJ2-6
v_gene: TRBV7-7
d_gene: TRBD1
abundance: .
CDR3nt: TGTGCCAGCAGCCCACACCCGACAGGGGGGAGCTCTGGGGCCAACGTCCTGACTTTC
CDR3aa: CASSPHPTGGSSGANVLTF

j_gene: TRBJ2-3
v_gene: TRBV9
d_gene: TRBD2
abundance: once
CDR3nt: TGTGCCAGCAGCGCCGGACTAGCTGGGGTAGATACGCAGTATTTT
CDR3aa: CASSAGLAGVDTQYF

j_gene: TRBJ2-1
v_gene: TRBV4-3
d_gene: TRBD2
abundance: .
CDR3nt: TGCGCCAGCAGCCAAAAGCTACTAGCGGTCCCCTACAATGAGCAGTTCTTC
CDR3aa: CASSQKLLAVPYNEQFF

j_gene: TRBJ2-7
v_gene: TRBV10-2
d_gene: .
abundance: .
CDR3nt: TGCGCCAGCAGGCTCGACTACGAGCAGTACTTC
CDR3aa: CASRLDYEQYF

j_gene: TRBJ2-7
v_gene: TRBV11-3
d_gene: TRBD2
abundance: .
CDR3nt: TGTGCCAGCAGTAGAGGACTAGCAGGCGACGAGCAGTACTTC
CDR3aa: CASSRGLAGDEQYF

j_gene: TRBJ1-1
v_gene: TRBV10-3
d_gene: TRBD1
abundance: .
CDR3nt: TGTGCCGACGACGGGACAGGCGACACTGAAGCTTTCTTT
CDR3aa: CADDGTGDTEAFF

j_gene: TRBJ2-2
v_gene: TRBV4-2
d_gene: .
abundance: .
CDR3nt: TGTGCCAGCAGCCCCAATCGTGCCGGGGAGCTGTTTTTT
CDR3aa: CASSPNRAGELFF

j_gene: TRBJ2-1
v_gene: TRBV27
d_gene: TRBD2
abundance: .
CDR3nt: TGTGCCAGCAGTTTATCGGGGACTAGCGGGAGACATGAGCAGTTCTTC
CDR3aa: CASSLSGTSGRHEQFF

j_gene: TRBJ2-7
v_gene: TRBV30
d_gene: .
abundance: .
CDR3nt: TGTGCCTGGAGTGAAGGTTACGAGCAGTACTTC
CDR3aa: CAWSEGYEQYF

j_gene: TRBJ2-3
v_gene: TRBV28
d_gene: .
abundance: .
CDR3nt: TGTGCCACCCTCGGGGGAGTTGGCACAGATACGCAGTATTTT
CDR3aa: CATLGGVGTDTQYF

j_gene: TRBJ2-7
v_gene: TRBV9
d_gene: .
abundance: .
CDR3nt: TGTGCCAGCAGTCAGGGGACGGGCTCCTACGAGCAGTACTTC
CDR3aa: CASSQGTGSYEQYF

j_gene: TRBJ2-7
v_gene: TRBV5-1
d_gene: .
abundance: .
CDR3nt: TGCGCCAGCAGCTTGGCCTTCCAGTACGAGCAGTACTTC
CDR3aa: CASSLAFQYEQYF

j_gene: TRBJ2-5
v_gene: TRBV19
d_gene: TRBD1
abundance: .
CDR3nt: TGTGCCAGTAGTATTGACAGGGCTCGGGAGACCCAGTACTTC
CDR3aa: CASSIDRARETQYF

j_gene: TRBJ2-5
v_gene: TRBV29-1
d_gene: TRBD2
abundance: .
CDR3nt: TGCAGCGCACGGACTAGCGCAAAAGAGACCCAGTACTTC
CDR3aa: CSARTSAKETQYF

j_gene: TRBJ2-7
v_gene: TRBV6-5
d_gene: TRBD2
abundance: .
CDR3nt: TGTGCCAGCAGGAGCGGGGGCCTCGACGAGCAGTACTTC
CDR3aa: CASRSGGLDEQYF

j_gene: TRBJ2-1
v_gene: TRBV28
d_gene: TRBD2
abundance: .
CDR3nt: TGTGCCAGCAGTCCAGCTTCTAGCGGGTCCCTACATGAGCAGTTCTTC
CDR3aa: CASSPASSGSLHEQFF

j_gene: TRBJ2-1
v_gene: TRBV4-2
d_gene: TRBD2
abundance: .
CDR3nt: TGTGCCAGCAGCCAAGAGGGACTAGCGGCCAATGAGCAGTTCTTC
CDR3aa: CASSQEGLAANEQFF

j_gene: TRBJ2-3
v_gene: TRBV6-5
d_gene: .
abundance: .
CDR3nt: TGTGCCAGCAGTCGCGGAGGGCCCCCAGATACGCAGTATTTT
CDR3aa: CASSRGGPPDTQYF

j_gene: TRBJ1-1
v_gene: TRBV2
d_gene: TRBD1
abundance: .
CDR3nt: TGTGCCAGCATCGGACAGGGCGCTGAAGCTTTCTTT
CDR3aa: CASIGQGAEAFF

j_gene: TRBJ1-2
v_gene: TRBV6-6
d_gene: .
abundance: .
CDR3nt: TGTGCCAGCAGTTACGTTAAGGGGAGCTACACCTTC
CDR3aa: CASSYVKGSYTF

j_gene: TRBJ2-7
v_gene: TRBV4-2
d_gene: TRBD1
abundance: .
CDR3nt: TGTGCCAGCAGCCGCGGGACAGGGGCTTCCTACGAGCAGTACTTC
CDR3aa: CASSRGTGASYEQYF

j_gene: TRBJ1-5
v_gene: TRBV5-6
d_gene: .
abundance: once
CDR3nt: TGTGCCAGCAGTCGAGCAAGAAATCAGCCCCAGCATTTT
CDR3aa: CASSRARNQPQHF

j_gene: TRBJ1-4
v_gene: TRBV7-2
d_gene: .
abundance: .
CDR3nt: TGTGCCAGCAGCCGACGGACAGTGAATGAAAAACTGTTTTTT
CDR3aa: CASSRRTVNEKLFF

j_gene: TRBJ2-1
v_gene: TRBV11-3
d_gene: .
abundance: .
CDR3nt: TGTGCCAGCAGCTTAGGAGTCAGTACTCAGTTCTTC
CDR3aa: CASSLGVSTQFF